This TCR beta chain originates from a study of CD8+ T cells in alopecia areata. This clone has only a few counts. The germline V and J ends were trimmed by 8 bases and 10 bases, with 15 bases remaining between them. The CDR3 is 12 residues long. Germline-derived CDR1 and CDR2 are MNHEY and SVGAGI. cDNA reverse transcribed from extracted RNA served as the sequencing template. TCRdb's table, derived via immunoSEQ multiplex PCR, lists solely in-frame clones and lacks some. Here the sample spans some 240,000 clones, 50% to 60% being singletons. This chain joins TRBV6-5 and TRBJ2-1; the D gene is possibly TRBD2 (5 bases). The sequencing here drew on CD4+ T cells sorted from blood, taken at week 0. The clonotype was recovered from a human donor with alopecia areata. The CDR3 is CASSEGVGEQFF. For the CDR3, the DNA is TGTGCCAGCTCTGAGGGAGTGGGAGAGCAGTTCTTC.